This T cell receptor beta chain is drawn from a study of blood T cell repertoires in COVID-19. Losses at the gene ends were 3 bases for V and 8 bases for J; bases not matched to a gene: 5. From germline, CDR1 is KGHSH and CDR2 LQKENI. CDR3 length equals 14 residues. Measured with immunoSEQ multiplex PCR; TCRdb has only the in-frame clones, and not every one. This table holds around 200,000 clones, around 80% found once. The TCR originated in a man under 40 with active or convalescent COVID-19. The chain joins TRBV18 to TRBJ2-1, with 9 bases aligning to TRBD1. Sequencing input: peripheral blood. CDR3 sequence: CASSPRDRVDEQFF. CDR3 coding DNA: TGTGCCAGCTCACCCCGGGACAGGGTCGATGAGCAGTTCTTC. The variable domain in full, with the rest retrieved from reference TRBV18 and TRBJ2-1, is NAGVMQNPRHLVRRRGQEARLRCSPMKGHSHVYWYRQLPEEGLKFMVYLQKENIIDESGMPKERFSAEFPKEGPSILRIQQVVRGDSAAYFCASSPRDRVDEQFFGPGTRLTVL.